The clone carrying this T cell receptor (beta chain) was seen only a few times. Antigen: not known. The sample originates from a study of T cell clonotyping in hematopoietic cell transplantation. Study-level results: Few recipient clonotypes overlapped donors; over 95% were de novo at given depth. Pathologically expanded recipient clonotypes increased progressively from day 30 to day 180 as diversity fell.

This CDR3 is 16 amino acids long. Trimming removed 0 bases from V and 4 bases from J, with 16 bases in between. Germline-derived CDR1 and CDR2 are GTSNPN and SVGIG (reference sequence). Clones were sequenced by immunoSEQ multiplex PCR, and TCRdb holds only the in-frame ones, with some missing. The repertoire has about 3,100 clones, approximately 60% of them found once; the top ten carry 22%. This TCR derives from a female patient aged 30 to 45 who had an allogeneic stem cell transplant, so T cells may come from the graft donor. Some clones in this sample may be carry-over from other donors' samples. The gene calls are TRBV30 and TRBJ1-5; the D is unclear. This material consisted of peripheral blood mononuclear cells, taken 30 days after allogeneic stem cell transplant. CDR3: CAWSVGSGLGNQPQHF. CDR3 coding DNA: TGTGCCTGGAGTGTAGGGTCCGGGTTGGGAAATCAGCCCCAGCATTTT.